Below are 21 T cell receptor beta chains sequenced from a single sample in a study of blood T cell repertoires in COVID-19. This table comes from immunoSEQ multiplex PCR, and its TCRdb copy is limited to in-frame clones, with some not included. Of 140,000 or so clones listed, around 83% are singletons. Specimen: peripheral blood. These receptors were collected from a man aged 55 to 70 with active or convalescent COVID-19.

The chain links TRBV30 to TRBJ1-5, with 10 nucleotides matching TRBD1. The CDR3 runs 12 residues. Germline-derived CDR1 and CDR2 are GTSNPN and SVGIG (reference sequence). J was trimmed by 6 bases and V by 7 bases; bases with no gene match: 3. The CDR3 nucleotides read TGTGCCTTGGGACAGGGGCGTCAGCCCCAGCATTTT. It specifies CALGQGRQPQHF.

The V and J genes are TRBV3-1 (or the pseudogene TRBV3-2) and TRBJ2-7; possibly TRBD2 for D (6 bases). This CDR3 has 14 residues. Germline assignment: CDR1 LGHDT and CDR2 YNNKEL (reference sequence). Trimming removed 2 bases from V and 5 bases from J, with 13 bases in between. CDR3 coding DNA: TGTGCCAGCAGCCAATGTCGCGGCGGGAACGAGCAGTACGTC. It is translated as CASSQCRGGNEQYV.

The CDR3 sequence is CASSPRWAGDLGYGYTF. CDR3 nucleotide sequence: TGTGCCAGCAGCCCAAGATGGGCAGGGGACCTAGGCTATGGCTACACCTTC. The chain recombines TRBV7-9 with TRBJ1-2; TRBD1 is a possible D gene (6 bases). V dropped 5 bases and J dropped 4 bases, with 23 bases sitting between them. The CDR3 length is 17 residues. CDR1 and CDR2 (germline): SEHNR, FQNEAQ (reference sequence). The whole variable domain, filled in from reference TRBV7-9 and TRBJ1-2, reads DTGVSQNPRHKITKRGQNVTFRCDPISEHNRLYWYRQTLGQGPEFLTYFQNEAQLEKSRLLSDRFSAERPKGSFSTLEIQRTEQGDSAMYLCASSPRWAGDLGYGYTFGSGTRLTVV.

This clone has a handful of counts. This chain connects TRBV5-1 to TRBJ1-1, with TRBD1 matching 11 bases. This CDR3 is built from 16 residues. CDR1 and CDR2 from the germline V gene are SGHRS and YFSETQ. J gave up 2 bases and V 5 bases, and 8 bases lay outside the gene matches. The CDR3 DNA reads as TGCGCCAGCAGTCGTGGGACAGGGGGTATCAACACTGAAGCTTTCTTT. Translation gives CASSRGTGGINTEAFF. The full variable domain, with the rest looked up from reference TRBV5-1 and TRBJ1-1, is KAGVTQTPRYLIKTRGQQVTLSCSPISGHRSVSWYQQTPGQGLQFLFEYFSETQRNKGNFPGRFSGRQFSNSRSEMNVSTLELGDSALYLCASSRGTGGINTEAFFGQGTRLTVV.

This clone has just a few counts. The rearrangement uses TRBV30 and TRBJ1-6; D remains ambiguous. Trimming removed 4 bases from V and 6 bases from J, with 7 bases in between. In germline, CDR1 is GTSNPN, CDR2 SVGIG (reference sequence). This CDR3 has 12 residues. The CDR3 is CAWIAGNSPLHF. The CDR3, as DNA: TGTGCCTGGATAGCGGGTAATTCACCCCTCCACTTT.

V gene TRBV9 combines with J gene TRBJ2-1, with 8 bases fitting TRBD2. V dropped 3 bases and J dropped 2; count of bases not matched to a gene: 4. CDR3 length: 15 residues. Germline CDR1 reads SGDLS; CDR2 reads YYNGEE. In DNA form, the CDR3 reads TGTGCCAGCAGCGCCCCGGGACTAGCCTACAATGAGCAGTTCTTC. This encodes CASSAPGLAYNEQFF.

V gene TRBV24-1 combines with J gene TRBJ1-2; the match to TRBD1 covers 7 bases. CDR3 size: 16 residues. The V and J ends lost 2 bases and 7 bases, in that order; junction bases with no gene match: 12. Per germline, CDR1 KGHDR and CDR2 SFDVKD. CDR3 in amino acids: CATSDSYGTDRSGYTF. The CDR3 coding sequence is TGTGCCACCAGTGATTCTTACGGGACAGATAGGTCTGGCTACACCTTC.

The chain uses TRBV27 and TRBJ1-5; 10 bases match TRBD1. The germline V gene encodes CDR1 MNHEY and CDR2 SMNVEV (reference sequence). Trimming at V came to 3 bases and at J to 2 bases, leaving 4 bases not matched to a gene. This CDR3 region has 16 residues. This CDR3 reads CASSFGTGVGNQPQHF. The DNA of the CDR3 is TGTGCCAGCAGTTTCGGGACAGGGGTAGGCAATCAGCCCCAGCATTTT.

The chain uses TRBV3-1 (or the pseudogene TRBV3-2) and TRBJ1-1, with no clear D. The CDR3 totals 12 residues. Trimming stripped 1 base from V and 3 bases from J, with 3 bases between. The germline V gene has CDR1 LGHDT and CDR2 YNNKEL (reference sequence). The CDR3 DNA is TGTGCCAGCAGCCAAGCGGACACTGAAGCTTTCTTT. Translating it yields CASSQADTEAFF.

In the case of this clone: Other DNA sequences in the same sample also yield this CDR3. The chain links TRBV6-5 to TRBJ2-5; 12 bases are shared with TRBD1. Per germline, CDR1 MNHEY and CDR2 SVGAGI. This CDR3 has 12 amino acids. J was trimmed by 5 bases and V by 8 bases; bases with no gene match: 0. In DNA, the CDR3 is TGTGCCAGCGGGACAGGGGGCGAGACCCAGTACTTC. Its translation: CASGTGGETQYF.

V and J are TRBV2 and TRBJ2-1; 12 bases fit TRBD2. This CDR3 is 18 amino acids long. The trim removed 5 bases at V and 0 bases at J, leaving 8 bases unmatched. Germline V gene lookup returns CDR1 SNHLY and CDR2 FYNNEI. CDR3 coding DNA: TGTGCCAGCAGTCGACTTCTAGCGGGAGGGCCCTCCTACAATGAGCAGTTCTTC. It is translated as CASSRLLAGGPSYNEQFF.

This rearrangement joins TRBV25-1 to TRBJ1-1, with D possibly matching TRBD1 (5 bases). The CDR3 length is 13 residues. The V gene lost 8 bases and the J gene lost 5 bases, with 15 bases spanning the gap. Germline V gives CDR1 MGHDK, CDR2 SYGVNS. CDR3 residues: CASLKVGGTEAFF. The CDR3 nucleotides are TGTGCCAGCCTGAAAGTGGGGGGGACTGAAGCTTTCTTT.

This chain links TRBV4-3 with TRBJ2-7; no reliable D call. V lost 0 bases, J lost 7 bases, and 13 bases lay in between. The CDR3 contains 14 residues. The germline CDR1 and CDR2 sequences are LGHNA and YSLEER. CDR3 sequence: CASSQDAGALEQYF. For the CDR3, the DNA is TGCGCCAGCAGCCAAGACGCAGGTGCTCTGGAGCAGTACTTC.

The chain employs TRBV3-1 (or the pseudogene TRBV3-2) and TRBJ1-5; 7 nucleotides match TRBD1. This CDR3 region has 18 residues. The junction had 15 bases not matched to a gene; V was cut back by 3 bases and J by 4 bases. Germline assignment: CDR1 LGHDT and CDR2 YNNKEL (reference sequence). CDR3 DNA: TGTGCCAGCAGCCATACTACTACCCAGGGACAGTTGAATCAGCCCCAGCATTTT. This gives the protein CASSHTTTQGQLNQPQHF.

This sequence joins TRBV5-4 and TRBJ2-7, with 12 bases aligning to TRBD1. Germline CDR1 SGHNT, CDR2 YYREEE (reference sequence). The trim removed 4 bases at V and 13 bases at J, leaving 9 bases unmatched. The CDR3 has 13 amino acids. CDR3: CASSERDRGPTYV. The CDR3 DNA follows: TGTGCCAGCAGCGAAAGGGACAGGGGGCCCACCTACGTC.

This clone is a singleton in its sample. The chain recombines TRBV11-3 with TRBJ1-1; 9 positions match TRBD1. The trim removed 4 bases at V and 6 bases at J, leaving 6 bases unmatched. This CDR3 contains 14 residues. Germline CDR1 is SGHNT and CDR2 is YENEEA. The CDR3 loop reads CASSSGQGDAEAFF. Written as DNA, the CDR3 is TGTGCCAGCAGCTCGGGACAGGGTGACGCTGAAGCTTTCTTT.

This clone appeared a few times. J is TRBJ2-1 and V is TRBV5-1, with TRBD1 matching over 8 bases. The CDR3 consists of 15 residues. In germline, CDR1 is SGHRS, CDR2 YFSETQ. The J segment lost 4 bases and the V segment lost 7 bases, leaving 10 bases of the junction unmatched. The CDR3 sequence: CASGSQGVGYNEQFF. In DNA, the CDR3 is TGCGCCAGCGGTTCACAGGGGGTGGGTTACAATGAGCAGTTCTTC.

The J gene is TRBJ2-2, the V gene TRBV6-2 or TRBV6-3; 7 nucleotides align to TRBD1. This CDR3 is built from 15 residues. Germline trimming cut 6 bases from V and 2 bases from J; bases unmatched to any gene: 6. The germline V gene encodes CDR1 MNHEY and CDR2 SVGEGT. CDR3 in amino acids: CASSGQALNTGELFF. The CDR3, as DNA: TGTGCCAGCAGCGGACAGGCGTTAAACACCGGGGAGCTGTTTTTT.

This clone was seen repeatedly, ten times or more. The sample contains more than one DNA sequence encoding this CDR3. J is TRBJ2-7 and V is TRBV4-3; possibly TRBD2 for D (6 bases). Trimming pared 0 bases from V and 6 bases from J, leaving 9 bases between. The CDR3 is 13 amino acids. Germline lookup yields CDR1 LGHNA and CDR2 YSLEER. CDR3 bases: TGCGCCAGCAGCCAAGACGGGGGATTCGAGCAGTACTTC. Translating it yields CASSQDGGFEQYF.

This chain uses TRBV28 with TRBJ2-7, with TRBD1 as a possible D gene (6 bases). CDR1 and CDR2 from the germline V gene are MDHEN and SYDVKM. With 4 bases removed from V and 1 base from J, the gap between germline ends came to 17 bases. The CDR3 has 16 residues. CDR3 sequence: CASSSNTGFGSYEQYV. DNA for the CDR3: TGTGCCAGCAGTTCCAATACAGGGTTTGGGTCCTACGAGCAGTACGTC.

The chain joins TRBV12-5 to TRBJ2-5; tentatively, D is TRBD1 (7 bases). The CDR3 is 16 amino acids. Germline CDR1 reads LGHNT; CDR2 reads FRNRAP. V was trimmed by 1 base and J by 5 bases, leaving 17 bases between them. The CDR3 here is CASGLGRGTVGETQYF. CDR3 sequence (DNA): TGTGCTAGTGGTTTGGGCCGCGGGACAGTCGGGGAGACCCAGTACTTC.